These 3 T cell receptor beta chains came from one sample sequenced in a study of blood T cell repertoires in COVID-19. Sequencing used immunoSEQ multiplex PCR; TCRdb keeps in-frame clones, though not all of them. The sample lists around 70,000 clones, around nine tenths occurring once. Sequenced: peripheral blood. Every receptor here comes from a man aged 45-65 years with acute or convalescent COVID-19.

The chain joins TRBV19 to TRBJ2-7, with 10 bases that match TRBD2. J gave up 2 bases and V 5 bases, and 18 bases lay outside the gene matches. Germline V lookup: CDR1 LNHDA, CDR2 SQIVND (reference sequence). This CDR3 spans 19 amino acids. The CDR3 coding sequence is TGTGCCAGTAGTCCACGGAGGACTAGCGGAGTTGTTGTACCCTACGAGCAGTACTTC. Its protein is CASSPRRTSGVVVPYEQYF.

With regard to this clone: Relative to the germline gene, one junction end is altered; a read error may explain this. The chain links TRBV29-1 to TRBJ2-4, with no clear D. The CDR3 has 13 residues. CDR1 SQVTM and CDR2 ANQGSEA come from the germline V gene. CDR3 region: CSVEGRSKNIQYF. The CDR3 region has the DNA TGCAGCGTCGAAGGTCGGAGCAAAAACATTCAGTACTTC.

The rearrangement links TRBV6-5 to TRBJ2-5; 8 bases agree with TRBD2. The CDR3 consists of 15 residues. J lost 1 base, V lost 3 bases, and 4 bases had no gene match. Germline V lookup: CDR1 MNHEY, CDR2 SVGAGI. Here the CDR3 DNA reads TGTGCCAGCAGTTATACGGGAGGGTCCCAAGAGACCCAGTACTTC. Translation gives CASSYTGGSQETQYF.